This T cell receptor (beta chain) was sequenced during a study of blood T cell repertoires in COVID-19. Study-wide background: Specimens from acute and convalescent COVID-19 originated in the United States, Italy and Spain.

Data came from immunoSEQ multiplex PCR; TCRdb stores just in-frame clones and leaves some out. The table shows approximately 100,000 clones, with 80% to 90% occurring only once. Source material: peripheral blood. The TCR was taken from a woman over 75 with acute or convalescent COVID-19.

DNA for the CDR3: TGCGCCAGCAGCTTGGGGGTGGCAGGTTCGGGCTACACCTTC. Translation gives CASSLGVAGSGYTF. The V gene is TRBV5-1, the J gene TRBJ1-2, with D unclear. The CDR3 is made up of 14 amino acids. V lost 0 bases and J 8 bases, leaving 14 bases between the germline ends. Germline loops: CDR1 SGHRS, CDR2 YFSETQ.